This T cell receptor (beta chain) was found in a study of regulatory T cells in long-lasting Graves disease. Study-level findings and limits: Newly diagnosed disease favored TRBV20-1 and TRBJ2-1 over persistent disease.

In building TCR beta libraries, iRepertoire HTBI primers were used together with Arm-PCR of CDR3 regions. TCRdb passed the multiplex PCR reads through MiXCR, listing each CDR3 protein once. The sample yields some 430,000 distinct CDR3 sequences, approximately 21% seen once. Trimming removed 0 bases from V and 0 bases from J, with 12 bases in between. CDR3 length equals 18 residues. From germline, CDR1 is MNHNY and CDR2 SVGAGI (reference sequence). The time point was: persistent/refractory GD, antithyroid drugs over 5 years with positive TRAb. From RNA extracted from PBMCs, the TCR library was made. Note on this clonotype: Its antigen is not known.

The receptor was isolated from a female donor with Graves disease. Here the sequenced sample was peripheral blood mononuclear cells (PBMCs), taken when the disease was refractory, from a patient treated with antithyroid drugs. The chain recombines TRBV6-6 with TRBJ2-6; D call uncertain. The CDR3 DNA is TGTGCCAGCAGTTACTCGGGCCCTCCGAGCTCTGGGGCCAACGTCCTGACTTTC. The encoded protein is CASSYSGPPSSGANVLTF.